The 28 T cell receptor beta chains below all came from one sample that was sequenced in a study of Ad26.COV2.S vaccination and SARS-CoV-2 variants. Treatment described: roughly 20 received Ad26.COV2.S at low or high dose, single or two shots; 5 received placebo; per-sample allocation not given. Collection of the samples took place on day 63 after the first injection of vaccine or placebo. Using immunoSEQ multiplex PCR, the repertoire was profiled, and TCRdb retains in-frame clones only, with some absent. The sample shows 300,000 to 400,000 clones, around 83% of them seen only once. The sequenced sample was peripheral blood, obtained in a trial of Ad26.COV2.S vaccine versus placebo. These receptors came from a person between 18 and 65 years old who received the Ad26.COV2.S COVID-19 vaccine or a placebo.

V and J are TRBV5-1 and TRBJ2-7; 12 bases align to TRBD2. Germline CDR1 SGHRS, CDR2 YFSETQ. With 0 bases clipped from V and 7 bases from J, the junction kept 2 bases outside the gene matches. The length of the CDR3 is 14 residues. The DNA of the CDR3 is TGCGCCAGCAGCTTGGCTGGGACTAGCGGGGAGCAGTACTTC. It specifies CASSLAGTSGEQYF.

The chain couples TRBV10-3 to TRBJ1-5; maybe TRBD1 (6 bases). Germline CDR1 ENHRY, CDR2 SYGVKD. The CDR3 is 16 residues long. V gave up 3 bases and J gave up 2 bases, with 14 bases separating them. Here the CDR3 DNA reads TGTGCCATCAGTGATTTAGGGGACACTCGCAATCAGCCCCAGCATTTT. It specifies CAISDLGDTRNQPQHF.

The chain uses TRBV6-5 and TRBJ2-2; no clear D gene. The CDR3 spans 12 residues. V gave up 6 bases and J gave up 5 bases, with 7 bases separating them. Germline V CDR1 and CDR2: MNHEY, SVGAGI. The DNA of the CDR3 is TGTGCCAGCAGGGCACAGACCGGGGAGCTGTTTTTT. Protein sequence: CASRAQTGELFF.

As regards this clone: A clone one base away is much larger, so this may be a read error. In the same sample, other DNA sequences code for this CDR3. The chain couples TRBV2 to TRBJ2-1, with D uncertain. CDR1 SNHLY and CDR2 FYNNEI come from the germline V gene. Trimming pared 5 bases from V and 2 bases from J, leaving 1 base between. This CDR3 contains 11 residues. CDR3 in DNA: TGTGCCAGCAGTCCCTACAATGAGCAGTTCTTC. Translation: CASSPYNEQFF.

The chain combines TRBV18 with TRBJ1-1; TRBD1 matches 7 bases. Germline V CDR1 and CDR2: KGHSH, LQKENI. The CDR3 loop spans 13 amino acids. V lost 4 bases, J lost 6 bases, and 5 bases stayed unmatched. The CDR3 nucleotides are TGTGCCAGCTCACAAACAGGGGAGGCTGAAGCTTTCTTT. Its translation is CASSQTGEAEAFF.

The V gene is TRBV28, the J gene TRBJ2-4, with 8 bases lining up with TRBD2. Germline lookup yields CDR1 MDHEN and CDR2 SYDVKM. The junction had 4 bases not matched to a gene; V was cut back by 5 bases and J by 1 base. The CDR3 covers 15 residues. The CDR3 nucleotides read TGTGCCAGCAGTATTAGCGGGACGGCCAAAAACATTCAGTACTTC. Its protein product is CASSISGTAKNIQYF.

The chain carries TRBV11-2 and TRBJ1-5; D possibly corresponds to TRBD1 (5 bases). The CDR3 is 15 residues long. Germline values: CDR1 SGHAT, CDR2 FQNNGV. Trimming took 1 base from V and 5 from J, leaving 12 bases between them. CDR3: CASSLALGGDQPQHF. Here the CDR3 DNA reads TGTGCCAGCAGCTTAGCTCTGGGGGGTGATCAGCCCCAGCATTTT.

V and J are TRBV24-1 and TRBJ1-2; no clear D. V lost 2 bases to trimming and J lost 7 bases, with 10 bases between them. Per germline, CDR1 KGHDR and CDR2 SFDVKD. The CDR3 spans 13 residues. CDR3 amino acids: CATSDSPDSGYTF. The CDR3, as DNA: TGTGCCACCAGTGATTCCCCTGATTCTGGCTACACCTTC.

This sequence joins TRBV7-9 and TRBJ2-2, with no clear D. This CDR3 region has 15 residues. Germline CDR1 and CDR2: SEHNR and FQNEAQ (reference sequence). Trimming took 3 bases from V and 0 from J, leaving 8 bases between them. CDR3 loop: CASSLAFSNTGELFF. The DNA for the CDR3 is TGTGCCAGCAGCTTGGCCTTTTCGAACACCGGGGAGCTGTTTTTT.

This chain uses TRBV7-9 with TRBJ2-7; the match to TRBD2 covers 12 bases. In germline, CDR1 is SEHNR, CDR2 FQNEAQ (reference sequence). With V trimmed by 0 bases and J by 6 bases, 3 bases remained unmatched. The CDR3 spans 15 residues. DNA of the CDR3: TGTGCCAGCAGCTTAGCACTAGCGGGAGGATCCGAGCAGTACTTC. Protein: CASSLALAGGSEQYF.

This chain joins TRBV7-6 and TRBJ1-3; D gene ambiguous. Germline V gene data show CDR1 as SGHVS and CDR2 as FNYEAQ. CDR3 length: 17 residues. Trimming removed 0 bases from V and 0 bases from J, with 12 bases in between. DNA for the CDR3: TGTGCCAGCAGCTTAGCAGTGAAATCCACCTCTGGAAACACCATATATTTT. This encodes CASSLAVKSTSGNTIYF.

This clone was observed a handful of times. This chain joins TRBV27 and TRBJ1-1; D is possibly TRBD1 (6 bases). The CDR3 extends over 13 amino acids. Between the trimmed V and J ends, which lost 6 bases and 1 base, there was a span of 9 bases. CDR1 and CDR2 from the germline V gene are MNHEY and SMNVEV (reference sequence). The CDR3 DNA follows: TGTGCCAGCAGCTTGGACAGGAACACTGAAGCTTTCTTT. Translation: CASSLDRNTEAFF.

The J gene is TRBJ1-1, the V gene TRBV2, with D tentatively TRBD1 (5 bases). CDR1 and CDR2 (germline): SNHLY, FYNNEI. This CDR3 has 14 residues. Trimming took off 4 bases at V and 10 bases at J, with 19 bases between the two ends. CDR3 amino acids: CASSGRDRGRGAFF. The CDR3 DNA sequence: TGTGCCAGCAGTGGACGGGACCGCGGACGTGGAGCTTTCTTT.

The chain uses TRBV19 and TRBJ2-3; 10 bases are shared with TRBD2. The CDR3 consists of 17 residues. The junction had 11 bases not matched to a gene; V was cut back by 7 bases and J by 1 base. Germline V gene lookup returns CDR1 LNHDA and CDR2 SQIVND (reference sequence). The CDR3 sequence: CASTPRAGGEGTDTQYF. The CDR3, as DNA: TGTGCCAGTACCCCCAGAGCGGGAGGGGAGGGCACAGATACGCAGTATTTT.

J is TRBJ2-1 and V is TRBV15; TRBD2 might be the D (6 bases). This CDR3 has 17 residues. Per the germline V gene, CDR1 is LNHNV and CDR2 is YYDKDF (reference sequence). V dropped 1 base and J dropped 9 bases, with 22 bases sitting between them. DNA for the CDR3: TGTGCCACCAGCAGAGCGACCGGGACTCCAGTCCAAGCTGAGCAGTTCTTC. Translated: CATSRATGTPVQAEQFF. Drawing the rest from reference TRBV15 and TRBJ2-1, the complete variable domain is DAMVIQNPRYQVTQFGKPVTLSCSQTLNHNVMYWYQQKSSQAPKLLFHYYDKDFNNEADTPDNFQSRRPNTSFCFLDIRSPGLGDTAMYLCATSRATGTPVQAEQFFGPGTRLTVL.

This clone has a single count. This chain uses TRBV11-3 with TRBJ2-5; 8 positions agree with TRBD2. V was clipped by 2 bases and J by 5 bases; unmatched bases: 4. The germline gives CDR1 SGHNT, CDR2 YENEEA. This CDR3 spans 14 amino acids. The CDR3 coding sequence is TGTGCCAGCAGCTTAAGCGGGGGCGCGGAGACCCAGTACTTC. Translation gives CASSLSGGAETQYF.

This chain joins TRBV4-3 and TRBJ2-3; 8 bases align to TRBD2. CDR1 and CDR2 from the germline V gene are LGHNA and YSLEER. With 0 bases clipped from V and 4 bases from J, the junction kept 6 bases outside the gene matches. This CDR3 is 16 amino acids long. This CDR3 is CASSQDRREEADTQYF. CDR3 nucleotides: TGCGCCAGCAGCCAAGATCGGCGGGAGGAGGCAGATACGCAGTATTTT.

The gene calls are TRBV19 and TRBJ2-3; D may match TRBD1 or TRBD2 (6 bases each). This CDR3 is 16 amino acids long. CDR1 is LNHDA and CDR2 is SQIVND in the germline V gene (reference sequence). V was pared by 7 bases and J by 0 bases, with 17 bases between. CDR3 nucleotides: TGTGCCAGTAAACCCCGGGGGCCTACTAGCACAGATACGCAGTATTTT. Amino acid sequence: CASKPRGPTSTDTQYF.

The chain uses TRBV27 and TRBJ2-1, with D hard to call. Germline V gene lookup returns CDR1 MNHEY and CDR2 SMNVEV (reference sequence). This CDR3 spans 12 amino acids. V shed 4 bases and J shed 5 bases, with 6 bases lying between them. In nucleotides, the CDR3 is TGTGCCAGCAGTTCCAGCAACAATGAGCAGTTCTTC. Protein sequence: CASSSSNNEQFF.

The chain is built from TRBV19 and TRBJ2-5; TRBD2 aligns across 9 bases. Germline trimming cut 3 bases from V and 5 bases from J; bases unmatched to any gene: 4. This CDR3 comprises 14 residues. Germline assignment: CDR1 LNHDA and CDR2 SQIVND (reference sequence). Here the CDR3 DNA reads TGTGCCAGTAGTATTTTCGCGGGGGGGGAGACCCAGTACTTC. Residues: CASSIFAGGETQYF.

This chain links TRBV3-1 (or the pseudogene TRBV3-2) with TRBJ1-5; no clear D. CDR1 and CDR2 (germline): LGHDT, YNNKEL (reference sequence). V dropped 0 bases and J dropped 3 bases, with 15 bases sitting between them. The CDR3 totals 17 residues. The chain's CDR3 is CASSQDLLATDNQPQHF. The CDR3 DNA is TGTGCCAGCAGCCAAGATTTACTTGCAACGGACAATCAGCCCCAGCATTTT.

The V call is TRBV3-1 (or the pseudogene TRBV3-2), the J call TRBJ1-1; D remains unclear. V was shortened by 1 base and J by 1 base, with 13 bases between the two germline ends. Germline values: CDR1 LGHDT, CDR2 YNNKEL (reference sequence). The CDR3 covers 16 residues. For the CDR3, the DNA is TGTGCCAGCAGCCAAGTCAGCGGAACAAGGAACACTGAAGCTTTCTTT. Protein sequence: CASSQVSGTRNTEAFF.

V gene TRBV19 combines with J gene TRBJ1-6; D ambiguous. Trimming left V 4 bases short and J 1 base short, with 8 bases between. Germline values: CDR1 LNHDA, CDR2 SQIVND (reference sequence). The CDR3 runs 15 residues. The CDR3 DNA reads TGTGCCAGTAGTAGGGAGGGTTCCTATAATTCACCCCTCCACTTT. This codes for CASSREGSYNSPLHF.

The CDR3 DNA is TGTGCCAGCAGCGACGCGGGGGGCTACTACAATGAGCAGTTCTTC. This encodes CASSDAGGYYNEQFF. V and J are TRBV7-2 and TRBJ2-1, with 8 positions matching TRBD2. CDR3 length: 15 residues. CDR1 is SGHTA and CDR2 is FQGNSA in the germline V gene. J lost 3 bases, V lost 5 bases, and 6 bases had no gene match.

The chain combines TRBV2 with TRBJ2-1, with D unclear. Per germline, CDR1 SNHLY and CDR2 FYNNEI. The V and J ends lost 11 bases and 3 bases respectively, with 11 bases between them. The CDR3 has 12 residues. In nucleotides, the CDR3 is TGTGCCGCGGCCTCGTACTACAATGAGCAGTTCTTC. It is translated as CAAASYYNEQFF.

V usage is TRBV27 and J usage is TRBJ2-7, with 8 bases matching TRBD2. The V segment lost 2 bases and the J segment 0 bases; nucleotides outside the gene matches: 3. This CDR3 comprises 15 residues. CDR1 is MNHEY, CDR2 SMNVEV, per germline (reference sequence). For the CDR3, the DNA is TGTGCCAGCAGTTTACTAGCGGGTACCTCCTACGAGCAGTACTTC. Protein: CASSLLAGTSYEQYF.

CDR3: CASRNTGVTASYNSPLHF. The CDR3 nucleotides read TGTGCCAGCAGGAACACAGGGGTGACGGCCTCCTATAATTCACCCCTCCACTTT. J is TRBJ1-6 and V is TRBV11-2, with 7 bases that match TRBD1. The CDR3 has 18 residues. Unmatched junction bases numbered 11, after V lost 6 bases and J lost 0 bases. Germline loops: CDR1 SGHAT, CDR2 FQNNGV. Full variable domain (missing parts from reference TRBV11-2 and TRBJ1-6): EAGVAQSPRYKIIEKRQSVAFWCNPISGHATLYWYQQILGQGPKLLIQFQNNGVVDDSQLPKDRFSAERLKGVDSTLKIQPAKLEDSAVYLCASRNTGVTASYNSPLHFGNGTRLTVT.

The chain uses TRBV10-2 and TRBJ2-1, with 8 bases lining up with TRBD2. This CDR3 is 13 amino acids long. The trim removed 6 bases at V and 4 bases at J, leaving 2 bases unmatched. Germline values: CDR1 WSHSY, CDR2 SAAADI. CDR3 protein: CASSSSGYNEQFF. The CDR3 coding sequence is TGCGCCAGCAGCTCTAGCGGGTACAATGAGCAGTTCTTC.